These T cell receptor beta chains were read from a single sample in a study of blood T cell repertoires in COVID-19. The repertoire was sequenced with immunoSEQ multiplex PCR; TCRdb's copy has only in-frame clones and lacks some. Here the sample spans more than 350,000 clones, approximately 91% being singletons. The material sequenced was PBMCs or T cells enriched from blood (not recorded which). The receptors were sampled from a woman aged 18-29 years who had been exposed to COVID-19. Each CDR3 is given with its conserved first and last residue. A D gene is named only where the DNA matches it firmly. Rows give clone size only sometimes, using once, few, many, or a class for an expanded clone.

j_gene: TRBJ2-5
abundance: NA
d_gene: NA
v_gene: TRBV30
CDR3aa: CAWSRVRGTEETQYF
CDR3nt: TGTGCCTGGAGTCGGGTACGCGGGACAGAAGAGACCCAGTACTTC

j_gene: TRBJ2-7
abundance: NA
d_gene: NA
v_gene: TRBV29-1
CDR3aa: CSVWADEQYF
CDR3nt: TGCAGCGTTTGGGCCGACGAGCAGTACTTC

j_gene: TRBJ2-3
abundance: NA
d_gene: NA
v_gene: TRBV24-1
CDR3aa: CATSEPQGQGKDTQYF
CDR3nt: TGTGCCACCAGTGAACCCCAGGGGCAGGGGAAGGATACGCAGTATTTT

j_gene: TRBJ2-7
abundance: NA
d_gene: TRBD1
v_gene: TRBV12-3/TRBV12-4
CDR3aa: CATAGQGAREQYF
CDR3nt: TGTGCCACTGCCGGGCAGGGGGCAAGGGAGCAGTACTTC

j_gene: TRBJ1-2
abundance: NA
d_gene: TRBD1
v_gene: TRBV7-2
CDR3aa: CASSLGYTGGNYGYTF
CDR3nt: TGTGCCAGCAGCTTAGGGTACACAGGGGGCAACTATGGCTACACCTTC

j_gene: TRBJ2-7
abundance: NA
d_gene: TRBD2
v_gene: TRBV29-1
CDR3aa: CSVEPSGGGYEQYF
CDR3nt: TGCAGCGTTGAACCCAGCGGGGGGGGCTACGAGCAGTACTTC

j_gene: TRBJ1-1
abundance: NA
d_gene: NA
v_gene: TRBV29-1
CDR3aa: CSVPPTGWGEAFF
CDR3nt: TGCAGCGTTCCCCCGACAGGTTGGGGTGAAGCTTTCTTT

j_gene: TRBJ1-6
abundance: NA
d_gene: NA
v_gene: TRBV5-1
CDR3aa: CASSLALGSQGTSPLHF
CDR3nt: TGCGCCAGCAGCTTGGCCCTAGGTAGCCAGGGTACTTCACCCCTCCACTTT

j_gene: TRBJ2-1
abundance: NA
d_gene: TRBD1
v_gene: TRBV6-5
CDR3aa: CASSRTGGGNEQFF
CDR3nt: TGTGCCAGCAGCCGGACAGGGGGCGGCAATGAGCAGTTCTTC

j_gene: TRBJ1-2
abundance: NA
d_gene: NA
v_gene: TRBV28
CDR3aa: CASSDGRVGPAYGYTF
CDR3nt: TGTGCCAGCAGCGATGGACGGGTGGGGCCCGCCTATGGCTACACCTTC

j_gene: TRBJ2-3
abundance: NA
d_gene: NA
v_gene: TRBV27
CDR3aa: CASSLSRGRSDTQYF
CDR3nt: TGTGCCAGCAGTTTGAGCCGGGGGAGGTCAGATACGCAGTATTTT

j_gene: TRBJ1-2
abundance: NA
d_gene: TRBD1
v_gene: TRBV4-1
CDR3aa: CASSQGWAGGFGYTF
CDR3nt: TGCGCCAGCAGCCAAGGGTGGGCAGGGGGCTTTGGCTACACCTTC

j_gene: TRBJ2-1
abundance: NA
d_gene: NA
v_gene: TRBV13
CDR3aa: CASSLGGRGGNEQFF
CDR3nt: TGTGCCAGCAGCTTAGGCGGCAGGGGAGGGAATGAGCAGTTCTTC

j_gene: TRBJ2-4
abundance: NA
d_gene: TRBD2
v_gene: TRBV4-3
CDR3aa: CASSQGGLAGGPGLRQYF
CDR3nt: TGCGCCAGCAGCCAAGGAGGACTAGCGGGGGGGCCCGGTCTACGACAGTACTTC

j_gene: TRBJ2-5
abundance: once
d_gene: NA
v_gene: TRBV21-1
CDR3aa: CASSKATGTGRRETQYF
CDR3nt: TGTGCCAGCAGCAAAGCTACCGGGACAGGGAGGCGAGAGACCCAGTACTTC

j_gene: TRBJ2-7
abundance: NA
d_gene: NA
v_gene: TRBV5-1
CDR3aa: CASSLLAGVLYEQYF
CDR3nt: TGCGCCAGCAGCTTGTTGGCAGGGGTCCTCTACGAGCAGTACTTC

j_gene: TRBJ2-1
abundance: NA
d_gene: NA
v_gene: TRBV2
CDR3aa: CASSEWSPRDIAYNEQFF
CDR3nt: TGTGCCAGCAGTGAATGGAGCCCCCGGGACATAGCCTACAATGAGCAGTTCTTC

j_gene: TRBJ2-1
abundance: few
d_gene: NA
v_gene: TRBV19
CDR3aa: CASTTGGELSYNEQFF
CDR3nt: TGTGCCAGTACGACGGGGGGCGAACTCTCCTACAATGAGCAGTTCTTC

j_gene: TRBJ2-5
abundance: once
d_gene: NA
v_gene: TRBV7-2
CDR3aa: CASSARGWGDQETQYF
CDR3nt: TGTGCCAGCAGCGCGCGGGGTTGGGGGGACCAAGAGACCCAGTACTTC

j_gene: TRBJ1-2
abundance: NA
d_gene: TRBD1
v_gene: TRBV29-1
CDR3aa: CSVRLGTGDGYTF
CDR3nt: TGCAGCGTGAGACTAGGGACAGGGGATGGCTACACCTTC